Each of the 10 T cell receptor beta chains below was sequenced from the same sample in a study of memory CD4+ T cells and cytomegalovirus serostatus. Single viable CD3+CD4+CD8-CD45RO+ cells were sorted as the memory CD4+ T cells. Sequenced by immunoSEQ multiplex PCR; TCRdb stores in-frame clones only, minus some. The repertoire consists of approximately 50,000 clones, with around three quarters occurring once and the leading ten covering over 2%. Material: memory CD4+ T cells from blood. The origin of the receptors is an adult in good health and CMV-seropositive.

The V call is TRBV6-5, the J call TRBJ2-3; 9 bases are shared with TRBD1. The germline CDR1 and CDR2 sequences are MNHEY and SVGAGI. The CDR3 is made up of 15 amino acids. V was pared by 6 bases and J by 3 bases, with 7 bases of the junction left unmatched. As DNA, the CDR3 is TGTGCCAGCAGCTATCGGGACAGGGAGACAGATACGCAGTATTTT. Translated: CASSYRDRETDTQYF.

This clone was seen a single time. The genes are TRBV25-1 and TRBJ2-1; D is uncertain. The CDR3 consists of 12 residues. CDR1 MGHDK and CDR2 SYGVNS come from the germline V gene. Trimming removed 1 base at V and 6 bases at J, with 4 bases between. The CDR3 coding sequence is TGTGCCAGCAGTGAATTTGTCAATGAGCAGTTCTTC. This sequence encodes CASSEFVNEQFF.

The DNA for the CDR3 is TGTGCCAGCAGTTCCCGCCGGGGGTTGAGGAACAATGAGCAGTTCTTC. The encoded protein is CASSSRRGLRNNEQFF. The V and J genes are TRBV6-5 and TRBJ2-1; tentative D call: TRBD2 (6 bases). The ends were cut back, 4 bases at V and 5 bases at J, with 18 bases in the middle. Germline V gene data show CDR1 as MNHEY and CDR2 as SVGAGI. The CDR3 sequence is 16 residues long.

This chain uses TRBV29-1 with TRBJ2-3; D remains unclear. Deletions cut 1 base from V and 6 bases from J, with 5 bases between. The CDR3 contains 11 residues. Looked up from germline, CDR1 is SQVTM and CDR2 is ANQGSEA. The CDR3 loop reads CSVEGWDTQYF. CDR3 bases: TGCAGCGTTGAAGGATGGGATACGCAGTATTTT.

The chain employs TRBV10-3 and TRBJ2-7, with 12 bases lining up with TRBD2. The CDR3 totals 14 residues. Germline lookup yields CDR1 ENHRY and CDR2 SYGVKD. V shed 6 bases, J shed 4 bases, and the junction held 4 bases outside the gene matches. This chain's CDR3 is CAISATSGRYEQYF. The CDR3 nucleotides are TGTGCCATCAGCGCCACTAGCGGGAGGTACGAGCAGTACTTC.

The chain employs TRBV5-1 and TRBJ2-7, with 8 positions matching TRBD1. V was clipped by 0 bases and J by 9 bases; unmatched bases: 5. CDR3 length equals 13 residues. The germline V gene encodes CDR1 SGHRS and CDR2 YFSETQ. CDR3 region: CASSLDRRGRQYF. The CDR3 nucleotides are TGCGCCAGCAGCTTGGACCGCAGGGGGCGGCAGTACTTC.

This clone rates as medium-sized. This chain connects TRBV7-8 to TRBJ2-7, with D hard to call. CDR1 and CDR2 from the germline V gene are SGHVS and FQNEAQ. Trimming pared 5 bases from V and 3 bases from J, leaving 11 bases between. The length of the CDR3 is 13 residues. The CDR3: CASSPPKDYEQYV. Written as DNA, the CDR3 is TGTGCCAGCAGCCCGCCAAAGGACTACGAGCAGTACGTC.

V usage is TRBV10-3 and J usage is TRBJ2-2, with D tentatively TRBD1 (6 bases). Between the trimmed V and J ends, which lost 8 bases and 5 bases, there was a span of 18 bases. Germline V gives CDR1 ENHRY, CDR2 SYGVKD. This CDR3 contains 15 residues. The CDR3 loop reads CAIRGGGRETGELFF. Written as DNA, the CDR3 is TGTGCCATCCGAGGTGGGGGCAGGGAAACCGGGGAGCTGTTTTTT.

This clone was recorded once. The chain carries TRBV19 and TRBJ1-5; D is perhaps TRBD1 (6 bases). V dropped 7 bases and J dropped 1 base, with 14 bases sitting between them. The germline CDR1 and CDR2 sequences are LNHDA and SQIVND (reference sequence). This CDR3 is built from 15 residues. CDR3 sequence reads: CASKRGSSSNQPQHF. In nucleotides, the CDR3 is TGTGCCAGTAAAAGGGGGAGTAGCAGCAATCAGCCCCAGCATTTT.

This clone was seen once. The CDR3 DNA sequence: TGTGCCAGCGGAAGGGCTAGCGGGAGCACAGATACGCAGTATTTT. It encodes CASGRASGSTDTQYF. The V and J genes are TRBV28 and TRBJ2-3; 8 positions match TRBD2. The J segment lost 0 bases and the V segment lost 8 bases, leaving 7 bases of the junction unmatched. The germline CDR1 and CDR2 sequences are MDHEN and SYDVKM. This CDR3 comprises 15 residues.